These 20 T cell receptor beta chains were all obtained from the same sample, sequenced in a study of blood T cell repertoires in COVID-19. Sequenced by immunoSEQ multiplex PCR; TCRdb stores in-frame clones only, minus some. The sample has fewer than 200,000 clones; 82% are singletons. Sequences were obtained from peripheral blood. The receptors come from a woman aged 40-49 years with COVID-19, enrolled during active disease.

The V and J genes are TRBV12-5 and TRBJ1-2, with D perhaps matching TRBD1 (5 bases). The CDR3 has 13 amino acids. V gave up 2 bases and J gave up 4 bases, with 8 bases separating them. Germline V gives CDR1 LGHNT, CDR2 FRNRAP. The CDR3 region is CASGLITGYGYTF. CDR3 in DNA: TGTGCTAGTGGTTTGATTACAGGCTATGGCTACACCTTC.

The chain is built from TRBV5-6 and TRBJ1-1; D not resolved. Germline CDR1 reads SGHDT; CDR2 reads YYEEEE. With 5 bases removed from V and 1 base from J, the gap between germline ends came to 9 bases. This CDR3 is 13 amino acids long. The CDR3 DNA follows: TGTGCCAGCAGGCTAGCGAGGAACACTGAAGCTTTCTTT. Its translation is CASRLARNTEAFF.

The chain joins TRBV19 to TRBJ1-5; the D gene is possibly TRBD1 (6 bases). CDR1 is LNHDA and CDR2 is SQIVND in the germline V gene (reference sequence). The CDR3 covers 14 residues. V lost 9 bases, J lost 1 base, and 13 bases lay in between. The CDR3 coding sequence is TGTGCCAGCTGGAGGGGGGGCAGCAATCAGCCCCAGCATTTT. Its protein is CASWRGGSNQPQHF.

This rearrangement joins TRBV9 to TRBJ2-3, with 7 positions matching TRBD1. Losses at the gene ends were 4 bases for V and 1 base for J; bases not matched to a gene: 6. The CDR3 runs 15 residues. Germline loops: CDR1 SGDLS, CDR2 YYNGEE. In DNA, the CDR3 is TGTGCCAGCAGCCCGACAGGGTTCGGCACAGATACGCAGTATTTT. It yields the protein CASSPTGFGTDTQYF.

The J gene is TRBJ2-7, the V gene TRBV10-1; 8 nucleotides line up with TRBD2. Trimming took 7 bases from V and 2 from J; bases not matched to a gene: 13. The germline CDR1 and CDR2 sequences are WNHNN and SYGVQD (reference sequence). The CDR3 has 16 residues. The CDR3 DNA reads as TGCGCCAGCACTCCAACAGCGGGAGTATTGGCCTACGAGCAGTACTTC. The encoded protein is CASTPTAGVLAYEQYF.

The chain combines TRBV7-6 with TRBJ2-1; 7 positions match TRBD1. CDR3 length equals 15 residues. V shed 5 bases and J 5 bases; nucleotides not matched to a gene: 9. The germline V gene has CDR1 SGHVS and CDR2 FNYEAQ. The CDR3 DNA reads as TGTGCCAGCAGCCCCTCGGGACAGCCGAACAATGAGCAGTTCTTC. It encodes CASSPSGQPNNEQFF.

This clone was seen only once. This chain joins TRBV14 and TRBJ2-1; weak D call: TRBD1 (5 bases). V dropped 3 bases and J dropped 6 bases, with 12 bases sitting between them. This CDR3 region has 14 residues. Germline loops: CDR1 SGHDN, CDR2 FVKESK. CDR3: CASSQAGKFNEQFF. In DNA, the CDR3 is TGTGCCAGCAGCCAGGCAGGGAAATTCAATGAGCAGTTCTTC.

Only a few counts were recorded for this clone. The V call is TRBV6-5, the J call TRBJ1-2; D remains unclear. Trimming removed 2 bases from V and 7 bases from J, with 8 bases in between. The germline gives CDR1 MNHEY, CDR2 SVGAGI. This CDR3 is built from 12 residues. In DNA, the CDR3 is TGTGCCAGCAGTTACCGAGGGTTTGGCTACACCTTC. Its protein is CASSYRGFGYTF.

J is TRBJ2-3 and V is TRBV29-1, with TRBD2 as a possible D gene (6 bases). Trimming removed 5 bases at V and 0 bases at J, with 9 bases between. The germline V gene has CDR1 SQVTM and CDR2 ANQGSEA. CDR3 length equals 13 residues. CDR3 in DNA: TGCAGCGTTCCCGGGACTAGCACAGATACGCAGTATTTT. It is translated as CSVPGTSTDTQYF.

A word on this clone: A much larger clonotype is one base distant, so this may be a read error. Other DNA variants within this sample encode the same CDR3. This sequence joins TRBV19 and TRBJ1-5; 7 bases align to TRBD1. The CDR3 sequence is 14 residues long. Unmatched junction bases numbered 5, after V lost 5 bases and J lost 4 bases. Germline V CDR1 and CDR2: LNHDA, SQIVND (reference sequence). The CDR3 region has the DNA TGTGCCAGTAGTTGGCAGGGGGAGAATCAGCCCCAGCATTTT. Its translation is CASSWQGENQPQHF.

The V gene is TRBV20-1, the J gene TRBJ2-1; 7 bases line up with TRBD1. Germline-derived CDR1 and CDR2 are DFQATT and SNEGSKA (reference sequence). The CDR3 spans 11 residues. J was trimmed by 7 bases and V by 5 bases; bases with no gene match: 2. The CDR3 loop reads CSAQQGNEQFF. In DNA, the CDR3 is TGCAGTGCTCAACAGGGGAATGAGCAGTTCTTC.

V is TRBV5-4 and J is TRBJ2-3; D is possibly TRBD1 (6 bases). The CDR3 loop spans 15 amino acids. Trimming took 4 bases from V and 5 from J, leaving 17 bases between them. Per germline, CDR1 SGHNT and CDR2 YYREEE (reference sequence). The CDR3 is CASSPRDKTRDTQYF. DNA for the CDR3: TGTGCCAGCAGCCCCCGGGACAAAACACGAGATACGCAGTATTTT.

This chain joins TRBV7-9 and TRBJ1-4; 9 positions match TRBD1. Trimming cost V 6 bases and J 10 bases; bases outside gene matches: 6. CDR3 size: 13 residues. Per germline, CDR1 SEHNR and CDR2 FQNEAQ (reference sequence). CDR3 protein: CASRSTGGVKLFF. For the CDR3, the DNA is TGTGCCAGCAGGTCAACAGGGGGCGTAAAACTGTTTTTT.

The CDR3 is CASSQEPRGVPLQETQYF. The CDR3 DNA reads TGCGCCAGCAGCCAAGAACCTCGGGGGGTACCACTCCAAGAGACCCAGTACTTC. The chain combines TRBV4-1 with TRBJ2-5, with 7 bases that match TRBD2. Germline loops: CDR1 MGHRA, CDR2 YSYEKL. The CDR3 runs to 18 residues. The ends lost 0 bases at V and 1 base at J; junction bases unmatched: 11.

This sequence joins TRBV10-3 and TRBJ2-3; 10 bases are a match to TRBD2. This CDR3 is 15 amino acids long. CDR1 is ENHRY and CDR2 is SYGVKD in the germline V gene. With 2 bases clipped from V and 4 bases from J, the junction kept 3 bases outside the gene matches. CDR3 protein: CAISEPGLAADTQYF. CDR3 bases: TGTGCCATCAGTGAGCCAGGACTAGCGGCAGATACGCAGTATTTT.

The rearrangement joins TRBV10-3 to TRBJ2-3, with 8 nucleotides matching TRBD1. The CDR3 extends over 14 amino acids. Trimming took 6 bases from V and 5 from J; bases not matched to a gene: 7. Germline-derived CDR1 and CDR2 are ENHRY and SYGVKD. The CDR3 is CAISTSTGVDTQYF. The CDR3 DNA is TGTGCCATCAGCACCTCGACAGGGGTAGATACGCAGTATTTT.

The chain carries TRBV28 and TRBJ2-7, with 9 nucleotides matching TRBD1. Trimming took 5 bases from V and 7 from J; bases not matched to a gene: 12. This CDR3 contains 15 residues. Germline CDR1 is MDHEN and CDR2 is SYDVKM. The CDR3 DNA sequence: TGTGCCAGCAGTCAAATCGGGACAGGGTTGTATGAGCAGTACTTC. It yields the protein CASSQIGTGLYEQYF.

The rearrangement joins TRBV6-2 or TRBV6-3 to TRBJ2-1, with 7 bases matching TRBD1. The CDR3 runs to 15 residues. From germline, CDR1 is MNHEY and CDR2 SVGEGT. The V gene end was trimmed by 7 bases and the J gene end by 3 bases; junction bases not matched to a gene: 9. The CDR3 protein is CASTPPTGIYNEQFF. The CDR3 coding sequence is TGTGCCAGCACCCCCCCGACAGGGATCTACAATGAGCAGTTCTTC.

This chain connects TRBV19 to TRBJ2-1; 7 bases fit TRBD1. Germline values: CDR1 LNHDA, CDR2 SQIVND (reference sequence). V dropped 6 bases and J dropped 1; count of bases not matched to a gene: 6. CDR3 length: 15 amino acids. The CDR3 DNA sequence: TGTGCCAGTAGCACTGACAGGGTTTCCTACAATGAGCAGTTCTTC. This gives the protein CASSTDRVSYNEQFF.

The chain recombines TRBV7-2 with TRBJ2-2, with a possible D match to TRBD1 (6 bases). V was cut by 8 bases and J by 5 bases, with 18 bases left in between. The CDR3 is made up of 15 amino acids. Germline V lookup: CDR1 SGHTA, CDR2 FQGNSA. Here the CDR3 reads CASRSQGLRTGELFF. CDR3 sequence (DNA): TGTGCCAGCCGTTCACAGGGTTTAAGGACCGGGGAGCTGTTTTTT.